The present TCR beta chain was sequenced within a study of blood T cell repertoires in COVID-19. Whole-study context: Sites across the United States, Italy and Spain contributed samples from acute and convalescent COVID-19. PBMCs, B-cell-depleted T cells, or T cells provided the cDNA or gDNA that made up the material.

Trimming removed 2 bases from V and 2 bases from J; junction bases left unmatched: 12. CDR1 MNHEY and CDR2 SMNVEV come from the germline V gene (reference sequence). The CDR3 is made up of 17 amino acids. The authors' processing: Amplification of reference gene primers provided the estimated nucleated cell counts. Data came from immunoSEQ multiplex PCR; TCRdb stores just in-frame clones and leaves some out. V, J and clone size were drawn from that table, and D and trimming were deduced from the DNA. The data contain 150,000 to 200,000 clones, 90% to 95% of them singletons. The TCR was taken from a woman aged 45 to 65 with acute or convalescent COVID-19. The sequencing input was peripheral blood. The V and J genes are TRBV27 and TRBJ2-7, with TRBD1 matching 7 bases. The CDR3 bases are TGTGCCAGCAGTTTACTCCGGACAGGCAGAGGGACCTACGAGCAGTACTTC. This translates into CASSLLRTGRGTYEQYF.